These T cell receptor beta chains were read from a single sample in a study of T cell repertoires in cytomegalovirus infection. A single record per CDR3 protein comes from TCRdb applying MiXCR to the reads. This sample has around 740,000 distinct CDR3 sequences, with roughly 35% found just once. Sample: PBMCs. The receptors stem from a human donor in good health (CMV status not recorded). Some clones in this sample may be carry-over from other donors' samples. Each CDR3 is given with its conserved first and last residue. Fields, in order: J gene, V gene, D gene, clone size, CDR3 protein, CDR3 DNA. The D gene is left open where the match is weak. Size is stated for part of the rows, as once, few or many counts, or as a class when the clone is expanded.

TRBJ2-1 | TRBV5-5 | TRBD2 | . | CASSLRREIDEQFF | TGTGCCAGCAGCTTGAGGCGGGAGATCGATGAGCAGTTCTTC
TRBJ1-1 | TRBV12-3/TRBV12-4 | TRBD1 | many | CASSLGQKNTEAFF | TGTGCCAGCAGCCTGGGACAGAAGAACACTGAAGCTTTCTTT
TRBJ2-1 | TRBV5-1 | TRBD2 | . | CASSPMGREGLGEQFF | TGCGCCAGCAGCCCTATGGGGCGGGAGGGCCTCGGTGAGCAGTTCTTC
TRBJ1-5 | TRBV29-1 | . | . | CSVIDSRDQPQHF | TGCAGCGTAATCGACAGCAGGGATCAGCCCCAGCATTTT
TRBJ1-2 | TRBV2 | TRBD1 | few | CASSPDGGQGTAAF | TGTGCCAGCAGCCCAGACGGAGGACAGGGTACCGCAGCCTTC
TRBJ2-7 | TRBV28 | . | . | CASTRGVTYEQYF | TGTGCCAGCACCCGTGGCGTCACCTACGAGCAGTACTTC
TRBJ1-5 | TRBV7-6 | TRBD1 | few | CASSLERTGPQHF | TGTGCCAGCAGCTTAGAAAGGACAGGGCCCCAGCATTTT
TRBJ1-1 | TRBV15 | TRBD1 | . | CATSPGQGMAEAFF | TGTGCCACCAGCCCGGGACAGGGGATGGCTGAAGCTTTCTTT
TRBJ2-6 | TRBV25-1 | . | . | CASSALGQTSGANVLTF | TGTGCCAGCAGTGCCCTGGGACAAACCTCTGGGGCCAACGTCCTGACTTTC
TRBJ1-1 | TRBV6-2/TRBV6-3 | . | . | CASSYAGGGTEAFF | TGTGCCAGCAGTTACGCTGGGGGCGGGACTGAAGCTTTCTTT
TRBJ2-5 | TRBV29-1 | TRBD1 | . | CSVRGTEQTQYF | TGCAGCGTTAGGGGGACAGAACAGACCCAGTACTTC
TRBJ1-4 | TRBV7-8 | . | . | CASSQGMGAANEKLFF | TGTGCCAGCAGCCAGGGGATGGGGGCGGCTAATGAAAAACTGTTTTTT
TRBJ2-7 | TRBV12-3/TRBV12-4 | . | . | CASSSRWSDEQYF | TGTGCCAGCAGTTCCCGGTGGAGCGACGAGCAGTACTTC
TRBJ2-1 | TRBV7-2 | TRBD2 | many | CASTLRGRGGNEQFF | TGTGCCAGCACCCTCCGCGGGCGGGGGGGCAATGAGCAGTTCTTC
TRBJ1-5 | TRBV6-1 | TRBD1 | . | CASSGLWDRVFKRDRQPQHF | TGTGCCAGCAGCGGACTCTGGGACAGGGTGTTCAAGCGGGACCGGCAGCCCCAGCATTTT
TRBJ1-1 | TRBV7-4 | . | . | CASSLTGDRTEAFF | TGTGCCAGCAGCCTCACGGGGGATCGCACTGAAGCTTTCTTT
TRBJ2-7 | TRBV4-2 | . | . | CASSQGGARYAQYF | TGTGCCAGCAGCCAAGGGGGGGCTAGGTACGCGCAGTACTTC
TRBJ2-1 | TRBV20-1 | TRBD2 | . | CSAAPSGGDNEQFF | TGCAGTGCTGCCCCTTCCGGGGGGGACAATGAGCAGTTCTTC
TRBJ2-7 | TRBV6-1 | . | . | CASSLTWDNRYEQYF | TGTGCCAGCAGCCTAACCTGGGACAATCGATACGAGCAGTACTTC
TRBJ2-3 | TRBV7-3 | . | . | CASSMGPPPDTQYF | TGTGCCAGCAGCATGGGACCTCCCCCGGATACGCAGTATTTT
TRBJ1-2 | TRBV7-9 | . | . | CASSLRPRLNYGYTF | TGTGCCAGCAGCCTCCGCCCGCGACTTAACTATGGCTACACCTTC
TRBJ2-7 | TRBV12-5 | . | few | CASGPWVLYEQYF | TGTGCTAGTGGTCCGTGGGTCCTCTACGAGCAGTACTTC
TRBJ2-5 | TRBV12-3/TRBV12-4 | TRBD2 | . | CASSFFSRPAGGRETQYF | TGTGCCAGCAGTTTCTTCTCCCGGCCGGCGGGAGGGAGAGAGACCCAGTACTTC
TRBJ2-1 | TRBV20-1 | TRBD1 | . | CSEGATINDEQFF | TGCAGTGAGGGGGCAACTATTAACGATGAGCAGTTCTTC
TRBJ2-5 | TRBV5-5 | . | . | CASSWGRGRETQYF | TGTGCCAGCAGCTGGGGCAGGGGCAGAGAGACCCAGTACTTC
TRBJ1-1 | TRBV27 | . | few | CASVAGGPRKTEAFF | TGTGCCAGCGTGGCGGGGGGGCCTAGGAAGACTGAAGCTTTCTTT
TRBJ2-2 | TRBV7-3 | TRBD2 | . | CASSFLAGANTGELFF | TGTGCCAGCAGCTTCCTAGCGGGGGCGAACACCGGGGAGCTGTTTTTT
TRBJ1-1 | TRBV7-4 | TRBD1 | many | CASSLGTGANTEAFF | TGTGCCAGCAGCTTAGGGACAGGGGCGAACACTGAAGCTTTCTTT
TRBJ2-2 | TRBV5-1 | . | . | CASIGGTGELFF | TGCGCCAGCATTGGCGGAACCGGGGAGCTGTTTTTT
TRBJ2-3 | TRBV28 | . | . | CASSLPEYTQYF | TGTGCCAGCAGTTTACCAGAATATACGCAGTATTTT
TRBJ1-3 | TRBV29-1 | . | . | CSAGGSSGNTIYF | TGCAGCGCCGGCGGATCCTCTGGAAACACCATATATTTT
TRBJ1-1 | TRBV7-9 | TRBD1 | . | CASSLTGHDTEAFF | TGTGCCAGCAGCTTGACAGGGCATGACACTGAAGCTTTCTTT
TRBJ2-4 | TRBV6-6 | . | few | CASSYSPQNIQYF | TGTGCCAGCAGTTACTCACCCCAGAACATTCAGTACTTC
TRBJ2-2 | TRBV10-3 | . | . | CAISRQPGELFF | TGTGCCATCAGCCGACAGCCCGGGGAGCTGTTTTTT
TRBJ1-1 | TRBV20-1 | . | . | CSASGTEAFF | TGCAGTGCTAGCGGGACTGAAGCTTTCTTT
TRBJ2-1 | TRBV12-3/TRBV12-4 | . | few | CASSQRWGDNEQFF | TGTGCCAGCAGTCAGAGATGGGGGGACAATGAGCAGTTCTTC
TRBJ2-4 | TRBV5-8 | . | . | CASSLPRSEDIQYF | TGTGCCAGCAGCTTGCCCAGGAGTGAAGACATTCAGTACTTC
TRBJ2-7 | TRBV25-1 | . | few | CASSEQSEVGQLGRVVLEQYF | TGTGCCAGCAGTGAACAAAGTGAAGTGGGGCAGCTCGGACGGGTAGTACTCGAGCAGTACTTC
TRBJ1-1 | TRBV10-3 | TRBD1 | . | CAISETGGTEAFF | TGTGCCATCAGTGAGACAGGGGGCACTGAAGCTTTCTTT
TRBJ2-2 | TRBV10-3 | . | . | CSIGPGTGENTGELFF | TGTTCAATCGGCCCCGGGACGGGGGAGAACACCGGGGAGCTGTTTTTT
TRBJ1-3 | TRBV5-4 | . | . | CASSFPSGNTIYF | TGTGCCAGCAGCTTCCCCTCTGGAAACACCATATATTTT